The 29 T cell receptor beta chains reported below all come from one sample, sequenced in a study of T cells in women clearing cervical HPV infection. TCRdb's copy holds only in-frame clones and misses some; the assay was immunoSEQ multiplex PCR. The repertoire table contains fewer than 35,000 clones. The source material was blood buffy coat. Source of these receptors: a woman aged 18 to 75 with a cervical HPV16 infection that either progressed to CIN3+ or cleared (not recorded which).

The CDR3 loop reads CASSDRAGWGYTF. The sequenced part of the CDR3 DNA is TGCGCCAGCAGTGATCGGGCAGGGTGGGGC. The chain employs TRBV10-2 and TRBJ1-2; tentatively, D is TRBD1 (5 bases). The read halts 3 residues ahead of the CDR3 end, with the missing end drawn from the germline J gene. Looked up from germline, CDR1 is WSHSY and CDR2 is SAAADI. CDR3 length: 13 residues.

Regarding this clone: The read falls 3 residues short of the CDR3 end, and the missing part is taken from the germline J gene. The gene calls are TRBV5-7 and TRBJ2-7; 10 nucleotides align to TRBD2. TRBV5-7 is filed as an ORF, its function uncertain. The CDR3 runs to 14 residues. V shed 10 bases and J 2 bases; nucleotides not matched to a gene: 9. The DNA read from the CDR3 is TGTGCCCCCAGGGAACTAGCGGGGACCTACGAG. Its translation is CAPRELAGTYE. The CDR3, in full, reads CAPRELAGTYEQYF.

Note on this clone: The CDR3 end is not reached by the read, which stops 3 residues before it; the germline J gene fills it in. V gene TRBV5-1 combines with J gene TRBJ2-5; D unclear. The germline V gene encodes CDR1 SGHRS and CDR2 YFSETQ. The CDR3 length is 11 residues. V shed 6 bases and J shed 1 base, with 4 bases lying between them. CDR3 protein: CASTLQETQYF. CDR3 DNA (partial): TGCGCCAGCACCCTCCAAGAGACC. The full variable domain, its missing parts supplied by reference TRBV5-1 and TRBJ2-5, is KAGVTQTPRYLIKTRGQQVTLSCSPISGHRSVSWYQQTPGQGLQFLFEYFSETQRNKGNFPGRFSGRQFSNSRSEMNVSTLELGDSALYLCASTLQETQYFGPGTRLLVL.

As to this clone: The DNA ends 3 residues before the CDR3 does, and the rest of the CDR3 is filled in from the germline J gene. The J gene is TRBJ2-1, the V gene TRBV19, with a possible D match to TRBD2 (6 bases). This CDR3 contains 16 residues. From germline, CDR1 is LNHDA and CDR2 SQIVND (reference sequence). V was pared by 6 bases and J by 0 bases, with 15 bases between. Incomplete CDR3 DNA: TGTGCCAGTAGGGGGGGACTTCATAGCTCCTACAATGAG. Its protein product is CASRGGLHSSYNE. The complete CDR3 reads CASRGGLHSSYNEQFF.

Comments on this clone: Relative to the germline gene, one junction end is altered; a read error may explain this. The read ends 3 residues before the CDR3 terminus; that terminus is restored from the germline J gene. The genes are TRBV5-6 and TRBJ1-2; D is perhaps TRBD1 (5 bases). CDR1 is SGHDT and CDR2 is YYEEEE in the germline V gene. The CDR3 length is 14 residues. CDR3 amino acids: CASTLGGDNYGYTF. The part of the CDR3 DNA that was read is TGTGCCAGCACCTTGGGGGGGGACAACTATGGC.

As to this clone: The read gets to within 3 residues of the CDR3 end, and the germline J gene fills in the rest. This rearrangement joins TRBV20-1 to TRBJ2-7, with D perhaps TRBD1 (5 bases). Germline CDR1 reads DFQATT; CDR2 reads SNEGSKA (reference sequence). This CDR3 contains 14 residues. The ends were cut back, 0 bases at V and 3 bases at J, with 12 bases in the middle. The part of the CDR3 DNA that was read is TGCAGTGCTAGAGATGATGGGGCTGGCTACGAG. Its protein is CSARDDGAGYE. The whole CDR3 sequence is CSARDDGAGYEQYF.

As concerns this clone: The CDR3 extends 3 residues past the end of the read, so its final part is completed from the germline J gene. The J gene is TRBJ2-1, the V gene TRBV7-9, with 8 bases that match TRBD2. V lost 7 bases to trimming and J lost 8 bases; unmatched junction nucleotides: 10. CDR1 SEHNR and CDR2 FQNEAQ come from the germline V gene (reference sequence). There are 14 residues in the CDR3. Here the CDR3 reads CASTHSGARDEQFF. The covered CDR3 bases are TGTGCCAGCACCCATAGCGGGGCTAGGGATGAG.

With respect to this clone: The read terminates 3 residues before the CDR3 end, so the remaining end is supplied by the germline J gene. The chain links TRBV20-1 to TRBJ1-5; D perhaps matches TRBD1 (5 bases). V lost 6 bases and J 2 bases, leaving 8 bases between the germline ends. Looked up from germline, CDR1 is DFQATT and CDR2 is SNEGSKA (reference sequence). The CDR3 contains 12 residues. CDR3 DNA, as far as it was read: TGCAGTGCAGAGACAGGCAATCAGCCC. Protein product: CSAETGNQP. The complete CDR3 protein is CSAETGNQPQHF.

As concerns this clone: The read gets to within 3 residues of the CDR3 end, and the germline J gene fills in the rest. This chain links TRBV12-3 or TRBV12-4 with TRBJ2-3; the match to TRBD2 covers 7 bases. J was trimmed by 3 bases and V by 2 bases; bases with no gene match: 5. The CDR3 has 15 residues. CDR3 protein: CASSLRQGGTDTQYF. The part of the CDR3 DNA that was read is TGTGCCAGCAGTTTAAGGCAGGGAGGGACAGATACG.

A note on this clone: This sample also contains other DNA sequences that code for the same CDR3. The CDR3 is CASSPLPQARGLEQYF. Partial CDR3 DNA: TGTGCCAGCTCCCCCCTCCCTCAGGCCCGAGGGCTCGAG. The J gene is TRBJ2-7, the V gene TRBV18; D perhaps matches TRBD2 (5 bases). The read ends 3 residues shy of where the CDR3 ends; the end is completed using the germline J gene. Trimming took off 6 bases at V and 6 bases at J, with 24 bases between the two ends. From germline, CDR1 is KGHSH and CDR2 LQKENI. This CDR3 is built from 16 residues.

Details on this clone: The read ends 3 residues before the CDR3 terminus; that terminus is restored from the germline J gene. The V and J genes are TRBV5-1 and TRBJ2-7, with 9 bases fitting TRBD1. Germline CDR1 and CDR2: SGHRS and YFSETQ. J lost 3 bases, V lost 4 bases, and 5 bases had no gene match. The CDR3 is made up of 14 amino acids. The sequenced part of the CDR3 DNA is TGCGCCAGCAGCCTGGGACAGGGAGGCTACGAG. Translating it yields CASSLGQGGYE. The full CDR3 protein is CASSLGQGGYEQYF.

Regarding this clone: The read ends 3 residues shy of where the CDR3 ends; the end is completed using the germline J gene. The chain uses TRBV20-1 and TRBJ1-5, with D perhaps matching TRBD1 (6 bases). V was trimmed by 6 bases and J by 4 bases, leaving 16 bases between them. This CDR3 region has 14 residues. CDR1 is DFQATT, CDR2 SNEGSKA, per germline (reference sequence). CDR3 bases read: TGCAGTGCAACTGAGGGGGAAGGGAATCAGCCC. Translating gives CSATEGEGNQP. The entire CDR3 protein is CSATEGEGNQPQHF.

The CDR3 protein is CASSVSPGTENTGELFF. The CDR3 bases that were read are TGTGCCAGCAGCGTCTCCCCCGGGACTGAGAACACCGGGGAG. The chain carries TRBV9 and TRBJ2-2, with a possible D match to TRBD2 (6 bases). The CDR3 end is not reached by the read, which stops 3 residues before it; the germline J gene fills it in. Germline V gene sequence: CDR1 SGDLS, CDR2 YYNGEE. CDR3 length: 17 amino acids. Trimming removed 2 bases from V and 1 base from J, with 15 bases in between.

Notes on this clone: The read terminates 3 residues before the CDR3 end, so the remaining end is supplied by the germline J gene. V and J are TRBV7-6 and TRBJ2-1, with 9 bases identical to TRBD1. This CDR3 contains 16 residues. Germline-derived CDR1 and CDR2 are SGHVS and FNYEAQ. The V segment lost 2 bases and the J segment 7 bases; nucleotides outside the gene matches: 9. The part of the CDR3 DNA that was read is TGTGCCAGCAGCTTAACCGGGACAGGGCGACGGAATGAG. Its protein product is CASSLTGTGRRNE. The whole CDR3 is CASSLTGTGRRNEQFF.

Comments on this clone: Read sequence stops 3 residues before the CDR3 end, and the germline J gene provides the missing end. The rearrangement uses TRBV30 and TRBJ1-2, with D uncertain. Germline values: CDR1 GTSNPN, CDR2 SVGIG (reference sequence). The CDR3 has 13 residues. The V and J ends lost 0 bases and 4 bases respectively, with 9 bases between them. CDR3 loop: CAWSVGHLYGYTF. The sequenced CDR3 bases are TGTGCCTGGAGTGTAGGGCACCTCTATGGC. Based on the CDR3 plus reference TRBV30 and TRBJ1-2, the full variable domain is SQTIHQWPATLVQPVGSPLSLECTVEGTSNPNLYWYRQAAGRGLQLLFYSVGIGQISSEVPQNLSASRPQDRQFILSSKKLLLSDSGFYLCAWSVGHLYGYTFGSGTRLTVV.

As regards this clone: The CDR3 is cut off 3 residues early in the read; its end comes from the germline J gene. V gene TRBV7-9 combines with J gene TRBJ2-2; 10 bases agree with TRBD2. CDR3 size: 14 residues. Germline V CDR1 and CDR2: SEHNR, FQNEAQ (reference sequence). The covered CDR3 bases are TGTGCCAGCAGCTTAGAGCGGGAGGGAGAAAAG. As protein: CASSLEREGEK. The full CDR3 reads CASSLEREGEKLFF.

As regards this clone: Coverage ceases 3 residues before the CDR3 finishes, and the germline J gene fills in the end. This sequence joins TRBV20-1 and TRBJ2-7, with 8 nucleotides matching TRBD2. The CDR3 spans 16 residues. Germline V gene lookup returns CDR1 DFQATT and CDR2 SNEGSKA (reference sequence). Trimming took 5 bases from V and 0 from J; bases not matched to a gene: 12. CDR3 loop: CSAEGRGAKSSYEQYF. The part of the CDR3 DNA that was read is TGCAGTGCTGAGGGGCGGGGGGCAAAGAGCTCCTACGAG.

With respect to this clone: The read ends 3 residues before the CDR3 terminus; that terminus is restored from the germline J gene. The chain combines TRBV30 with TRBJ1-6; D is unresolved. The CDR3 extends over 12 amino acids. Germline V gives CDR1 GTSNPN, CDR2 SVGIG (reference sequence). Trimming cost V 4 bases and J 4 bases, with 5 bases left between them. This chain's CDR3 is CAWKVYNSPLHF. CDR3 bases read: TGTGCCTGGAAGGTGTATAATTCACCC. The full variable domain, with the rest looked up from reference TRBV30 and TRBJ1-6, is SQTIHQWPATLVQPVGSPLSLECTVEGTSNPNLYWYRQAAGRGLQLLFYSVGIGQISSEVPQNLSASRPQDRQFILSSKKLLLSDSGFYLCAWKVYNSPLHFGNGTRLTVT.

To note about this clone: The read falls 3 residues short of the CDR3 end, and the missing part is taken from the germline J gene. V gene TRBV29-1 combines with J gene TRBJ2-5, with D unclear. The CDR3 runs to 12 residues. The germline V gene encodes CDR1 SQVTM and CDR2 ANQGSEA. Here the CDR3 reads CSNQFGSDTQYF. The sequenced part of the CDR3 DNA is TGCAGCAACCAATTCGGGTCGGATACC.

Regarding this clone: Read sequence stops 3 residues before the CDR3 end, and the germline J gene provides the missing end. The chain has TRBV19 and TRBJ1-2; 7 bases are shared with TRBD1. Trimming removed 8 bases from V and 4 bases from J; junction bases left unmatched: 10. CDR1 is LNHDA, CDR2 SQIVND, per germline (reference sequence). The CDR3 spans 14 residues. The CDR3 spells CASRLRDRAYGYTF. The covered CDR3 bases are TGTGCCAGTCGACTGAGAGACAGGGCCTATGGC.

As to this clone: The read comes to an end 3 residues before the CDR3 does, leaving the germline J gene to fill in the end. The chain uses TRBV2 and TRBJ2-7; 10 bases fit TRBD1. Germline assignment: CDR1 SNHLY and CDR2 FYNNEI. J was trimmed by 5 bases and V by 7 bases; bases with no gene match: 11. The CDR3 length is 15 residues. Here the CDR3 reads CASMPRRTGGDEQYF. Incomplete CDR3 DNA: TGTGCCAGCATGCCGCGGCGGACAGGGGGGGACGAG.

Of note for this clone: The sequence runs out 3 residues before the end of the CDR3; the remainder is reconstructed from the germline J gene. The chain is built from TRBV5-4 and TRBJ1-4; maybe TRBD1 (5 bases). Germline lookup yields CDR1 SGHNT and CDR2 YYREEE (reference sequence). This CDR3 has 16 residues. CDR3 sequence reads: CASSLGGPSGANVLFF. Partial CDR3 DNA: TGTGCCAGCAGCTTGGGGGGTCCCTCTGGGGCCAACGTA.

Details on this clone: The read is 3 residues too short to cover the CDR3 end, so that end is filled in from the germline J gene. The chain is built from TRBV7-6 and TRBJ2-1, with TRBD1 as a possible D gene (5 bases). Germline CDR1 SGHVS, CDR2 FNYEAQ. V was shortened by 2 bases and J by 6 bases, with 14 bases between the two germline ends. CDR3 size: 15 residues. CDR3 sequence reads: CASSLSWGDFNEQFF. The CDR3 bases that were read are TGTGCCAGCAGCTTAAGTTGGGGCGACTTCAATGAG.

Of note for this clone: The CDR3 end lies 3 residues beyond the end of the read and is filled in from the germline J gene. The chain links TRBV7-3 to TRBJ2-4; 9 bases are a match to TRBD1. Germline CDR1 is SGHTA and CDR2 is FQGTGA. The CDR3 extends over 13 amino acids. The CDR3 bases that were read are TGTGCCAGCAGCCTCGACAGGGGGTATGGT. Protein sequence: CASSLDRGYG. The whole CDR3 sequence is CASSLDRGYGQYF.

A word on this clone: The CDR3 goes on 3 residues after the read ends, and that part is filled in from the germline J gene. The V and J genes are TRBV20-1 and TRBJ1-5; 8 bases agree with TRBD1. Germline loops: CDR1 DFQATT, CDR2 SNEGSKA (reference sequence). V gave up 5 bases and J gave up 2 bases; unmatched junction bases: 14. This CDR3 contains 17 residues. The part of the CDR3 DNA that was read is TGCAGTGCTTTCTCCGGGACAGGAGTGTATGGCAATCAGCCC. It codes for CSAFSGTGVYGNQP. The entire CDR3 is CSAFSGTGVYGNQPQHF.

To note about this clone: The read comes to an end 3 residues before the CDR3 does, leaving the germline J gene to fill in the end. This chain uses TRBV6-1 with TRBJ2-2; 8 bases match TRBD1. Germline CDR1 is MNHNS and CDR2 is SASEGT. The CDR3 sequence is 15 residues long. J was trimmed by 5 bases and V by 3 bases; bases with no gene match: 5. The DNA read from the CDR3 is TGTGCCAGCAGTGACGGGACAGGTGGGACCGGGGAG. Its protein is CASSDGTGGTGE. The whole CDR3 region reads CASSDGTGGTGELFF.

Turning to this clone: The read comes to an end 3 residues before the CDR3 does, leaving the germline J gene to fill in the end. The rearrangement uses TRBV7-9 and TRBJ2-1, with 7 bases identical to TRBD2. With V trimmed by 5 bases and J by 5 bases, 6 bases remained unmatched. CDR1 and CDR2 from the germline V gene are SEHNR and FQNEAQ (reference sequence). There are 14 residues in the CDR3. The CDR3 bases that were read are TGTGCCAGCAGCCCTAGCGGACCCCACAATGAG. Translated, it gives CASSPSGPHNE. The CDR3 in full is CASSPSGPHNEQFF.

With regard to this clone: Read data end 3 residues before the CDR3 end; the end is taken from the germline J gene. This chain connects TRBV6-2 or TRBV6-3 to TRBJ1-4, with D perhaps matching TRBD1 (6 bases). Germline loops: CDR1 MNHEY, CDR2 SVGEGT. The CDR3 has 16 residues. Partial CDR3 DNA: TGTGCCAGCAGCCGATCCCAGGGGCGGAATAATTCACCA. Amino acid sequence: CASSRSQGRNNSP. The entire CDR3 protein reads CASSRSQGRNNSPLFF.

Comments on this clone: The CDR3 end falls 3 residues outside the read, so it is completed with the germline J gene. This chain uses TRBV20-1 with TRBJ1-2; 10 bases line up with TRBD1. This CDR3 contains 13 residues. Germline V gene lookup returns CDR1 DFQATT and CDR2 SNEGSKA (reference sequence). The J segment lost 1 base and the V segment lost 5 bases, leaving 1 base of the junction unmatched. This chain's CDR3 is CSAGTGDNYGYTF. Incomplete CDR3 DNA: TGCAGTGCTGGGACAGGGGATAACTATGGC.